Shown below are 2 T cell receptor beta chains from a single sample sequenced in a study of blood T cell repertoires in COVID-19. The table came from immunoSEQ multiplex PCR; TCRdb's copy has only in-frame clones and leaves some out. The sample holds fewer than 350,000 clones, under 95% seen once. Sequenced: PBMCs or T cells enriched from blood (not recorded which). These TCRs come from a woman aged 40 to 50 with acute COVID-19.

The chain combines TRBV4-3 with TRBJ2-1, with 10 bases matching TRBD2. Germline loops: CDR1 LGHNA, CDR2 YSLEER. The CDR3 has 16 amino acids. Losses at the gene ends were 4 bases for V and 0 bases for J; bases not matched to a gene: 3. This chain's CDR3 is CASSPGLADSYNEQFF. CDR3 sequence (DNA): TGCGCCAGCAGCCCCGGACTAGCGGACTCCTACAATGAGCAGTTCTTC.

V and J are TRBV5-8 and TRBJ1-2; 10 bases are shared with TRBD1. The V and J ends lost 0 bases and 2 bases, in that order; junction bases with no gene match: 1. Looked up from germline, CDR1 is SGHTS and CDR2 is YDEGEE. The length of the CDR3 is 15 residues. The CDR3 region has the DNA TGTGCCAGCAGCTTGGAGGGACAGGGGAACTATGGCTACACCTTC. Translated, it gives CASSLEGQGNYGYTF.